Listed below are T cell receptor beta chains from one sample, sequenced in a study of T-cell reconstitution after alpha-beta-depleted transplantation in children. TCRdb re-derived calls from the PCR reads in MiXCR, one entry per CDR3 protein. The repertoire holds some 290,000 distinct CDR3 sequences, with around 25% as singletons. The source was PBMCs, mostly from graft donor cells, collected 180 days after TCRalphabeta/CD19-depleted stem cell transplant. The source of these receptors is a male patient younger than 18 who had a stem cell transplant for acute lymphoblastic leukemia, so the T cells may come from the graft donor. Both conserved end residues are part of each CDR3. Each record gives: CDR3 length, V gene, CDR3 protein.

>16|TRBV3-1
CASSPPTSGNTGELFF
>12|TRBV5-1
CASSWTSYEQFF
>18|TRBV29-1
CSSVDSGAPPTSIDGYTF
>15|TRBV10-2
CASSGTGRGTDTQYF
>14|TRBV27
CASRRTRVADTQYF
>17|TRBV4-2
CASSQARGTGAKETQYF
>14|TRBV12-3/TRBV12-4
CASSPGLYQETQYF
>15|TRBV4-1
CASSQVRNLYYGYTF
>14|TRBV12-3/TRBV12-4
CASSKPPSDYGYTF
>13|TRBV29-1
CSPGGGGGNEQFF
>11|TRBV20-1
CSARARGAQYF
>15|TRBV4-1
CASSQDLGLGETQYF
>15|TRBV11-3
CASSPRGQQAYEQYF
>15|TRBV9
CASSRGTSGRKTQYF
>15|TRBV9
CASSVGQGPHQPQHF
>16|TRBV7-2
CASSPRPQGTQETQYF
>14|TRBV7-2
CASSLATSLGEQFF
>14|TRBV7-2
CASSLSAVPGELFF
>17|TRBV5-8
CASSLHRLAGSTDTQYF
>16|TRBV4-1
CASSHTAFSSTDTQYF
>14|TRBV20-1
CSALGTSGTYEQYF
>14|TRBV15
CATSRDQGQSIQYF
>18|TRBV20-1
CSARDPLAGVSSYNEQFF
>16|TRBV3-1
CASSAGPTEGDEKLFF
>15|TRBV20-1
CSARVLQGAGYGYTF
>18|TRBV7-6
CASSLPYRLAGVGGELFF
>17|TRBV29-1
CSVEDPRTSEIYNEQFF
>18|TRBV7-3
CASSLTYAGTATGYGDTF
>14|TRBV27
CASSLGGSGYEQYF
>15|TRBV7-2
CASSLQGAPNYGYTF
>12|TRBV7-2
CASSFIFYEQYF
>14|TRBV5-1
CASSLLGTYNEQFF
>14|TRBV2
CASSEASRAHEQFF
>15|TRBV5-1
CASSLDRQYNSPLHF
>17|TRBV29-1
CSSRGYGTGRNQETQYF